Presented here are 26 T cell receptor beta chains from one specimen sequenced in a study of blood T cell repertoires in COVID-19. Clones were sequenced by immunoSEQ multiplex PCR, and TCRdb holds only the in-frame ones, with some missing. The sample carries under 300,000 clones, around 82% recorded once. Sequenced material: peripheral blood. The source is an elderly woman with active or convalescent COVID-19.

The V call is TRBV6-5, the J call TRBJ1-2; TRBD1 is a possible D gene (6 bases). Trimming shortened V by 6 bases and J by 8 bases, and 16 bases separated the two germline ends. CDR3 length: 13 residues. Germline V CDR1 and CDR2: MNHEY, SVGAGI. DNA for the CDR3: TGTGCCAGCAGACCCCACGTCCAGGGGGGCTACACCTTC. It yields the protein CASRPHVQGGYTF.

This sequence joins TRBV7-2 and TRBJ2-7, with 9 bases that match TRBD1. CDR1 SGHTA and CDR2 FQGNSA come from the germline V gene. V was clipped by 5 bases and J by 3 bases; unmatched bases: 11. CDR3 length: 16 residues. CDR3 bases: TGTGCCAGCAGCACCCAGGGAGGACAGGGGAACTACGAGCAGTACTTC. Encoded protein: CASSTQGGQGNYEQYF.

This clone was recorded only once. This chain uses TRBV5-1 with TRBJ2-3; D perhaps matches TRBD2 (6 bases). Germline CDR1 reads SGHRS; CDR2 reads YFSETQ. This CDR3 contains 18 residues. V was clipped by 1 base and J by 2 bases, with 20 bases between them. The CDR3 nucleotides read TGCGCCAGCAGCTTGTGGGGGGTCCATAGCGGAGTCACAGATACGCAGTATTTT. It translates to CASSLWGVHSGVTDTQYF.

The V and J genes are TRBV5-4 and TRBJ1-2, with a weak D call TRBD1 (5 bases). V lost 1 base and J 8 bases, leaving 15 bases between the germline ends. CDR1 and CDR2 from the germline V gene are SGHNT and YYREEE (reference sequence). This CDR3 contains 14 residues. As DNA, the CDR3 is TGTGCCAGCAGCTTGACAGCCCCCCAGGGAGGCTACACCTTC. This sequence encodes CASSLTAPQGGYTF.

The rearrangement joins TRBV5-1 to TRBJ2-7; 11 bases match TRBD2. V shed 3 bases, J shed 5 bases, and the junction held 7 bases outside the gene matches. Germline V CDR1 and CDR2: SGHRS, YFSETQ. CDR3 length: 15 amino acids. DNA of the CDR3: TGCGCCAGCAGCTCGACTAGCGGGGTTCGGAACGAGCAGTACTTC. Translating gives CASSSTSGVRNEQYF. Full variable domain (outside the CDR3, taken from reference TRBV5-1 and TRBJ2-7): KAGVTQTPRYLIKTRGQQVTLSCSPISGHRSVSWYQQTPGQGLQFLFEYFSETQRNKGNFPGRFSGRQFSNSRSEMNVSTLELGDSALYLCASSSTSGVRNEQYFGPGTRLTVT.

J is TRBJ2-3 and V is TRBV19; 8 bases match TRBD1. This CDR3 is 16 amino acids long. Trimming at V came to 10 bases and at J to 8 bases, leaving 20 bases not matched to a gene. Germline V CDR1 and CDR2: LNHDA, SQIVND (reference sequence). The CDR3 sequence: CATQRDLTGALGTQYF. The CDR3 nucleotides read TGTGCCACTCAACGAGACCTGACAGGGGCCCTTGGTACGCAGTATTTT.

This clone has a handful of counts. The rearrangement uses TRBV27 and TRBJ1-2; 7 nucleotides agree with TRBD1. Germline trimming cut 2 bases from V and 4 bases from J; bases unmatched to any gene: 7. Germline assignment: CDR1 MNHEY and CDR2 SMNVEV (reference sequence). The CDR3 totals 15 residues. In DNA, the CDR3 is TGTGCCAGCAGTTTAGGAGGACAGGAGATCTATGGCTACACCTTC. Its translation is CASSLGGQEIYGYTF.

The V gene is TRBV5-6, the J gene TRBJ1-6; 9 bases fit TRBD1. CDR3 length: 15 amino acids. Trimming removed 3 bases from V and 6 bases from J; junction bases left unmatched: 4. Germline assignment: CDR1 SGHDT and CDR2 YYEEEE. CDR3 sequence reads: CASSWGQGTNSPLHF. The CDR3 DNA sequence: TGTGCCAGCAGCTGGGGACAGGGTACTAATTCACCCCTCCACTTT.

This clone came up a few times. The J gene is TRBJ1-3, the V gene TRBV28; D not resolved. CDR1 MDHEN and CDR2 SYDVKM come from the germline V gene. The CDR3 is 16 residues long. Trimming shortened V by 3 bases and J by 0 bases, and 12 bases separated the two germline ends. The CDR3 coding sequence is TGTGCCAGCAGTTTCGGTCGAGGCAGCTCTGGAAACACCATATATTTT. Protein: CASSFGRGSSGNTIYF.

The chain links TRBV15 to TRBJ2-1; 14 bases line up with TRBD2. V dropped 8 bases and J dropped 0; count of bases not matched to a gene: 9. This CDR3 is 18 amino acids long. Germline CDR1 and CDR2: LNHNV and YYDKDF (reference sequence). CDR3 in amino acids: CATGGGTSGGLSYNEQFF. DNA for the CDR3: TGTGCCACCGGAGGAGGGACTAGCGGGGGTCTCTCCTACAATGAGCAGTTCTTC.

This rearrangement joins TRBV5-5 to TRBJ2-7; 7 bases match TRBD2. The CDR3 length is 14 residues. Germline V lookup: CDR1 SGHKS, CDR2 YYEKEE (reference sequence). V was clipped by 4 bases and J by 5 bases; unmatched bases: 9. The CDR3 bases are TGTGCCAGCAGCCTTGAGGGGAGGGCCCACGAGCAGTACTTC. It is translated as CASSLEGRAHEQYF.

In the case of this clone: This same CDR3 is encoded by further DNA sequences in the sample. The gene calls are TRBV7-9 and TRBJ1-3, with 7 positions matching TRBD1. The CDR3 is 15 amino acids. From germline, CDR1 is SEHNR and CDR2 FQNEAQ (reference sequence). V trimming: 5 bases; J trimming: 0 bases; junction bases outside the gene matches: 4. In DNA form, the CDR3 reads TGTGCCAGCAGCCTCGGGACAGTCTCTGGAAACACCATATATTTT. Its protein is CASSLGTVSGNTIYF.

This clone showed up just once. This sequence joins TRBV29-1 and TRBJ2-5; 11 bases match TRBD2. The CDR3 is 16 residues long. The trim removed 6 bases at V and 2 bases at J, leaving 11 bases unmatched. The V gene's germline CDR1 is SQVTM and CDR2 ANQGSEA. The CDR3 bases are TGCAGCGTCGACGGGACTAGCGGAGCTCGACAAGAGACCCAGTACTTC. Protein: CSVDGTSGARQETQYF.

The chain is built from TRBV27 and TRBJ2-1; 10 nucleotides agree with TRBD1. Unmatched junction bases numbered 14, after V lost 5 bases and J lost 1 base. This CDR3 spans 19 amino acids. Germline lookup yields CDR1 MNHEY and CDR2 SMNVEV (reference sequence). CDR3 residues: CASSPYGTGEIGSYNEQFF. The DNA of the CDR3 is TGTGCCAGCAGTCCTTATGGGACAGGGGAAATAGGGTCCTACAATGAGCAGTTCTTC.

With regard to this clone: The same CDR3 arises from other DNA sequences in this sample as well. V usage is TRBV28 and J usage is TRBJ1-2; D remains ambiguous. The CDR3 contains 12 residues. Trimming removed 3 bases at V and 5 bases at J, with 7 bases between. From germline, CDR1 is MDHEN and CDR2 SYDVKM. The DNA of the CDR3 is TGTGCCAGCAGTTTGAGGAATTATGGCTACACCTTC. Amino acid sequence: CASSLRNYGYTF.

About this clone: The junction departs from germline at one end; a sequencing error may be responsible. CDR3: CASSSGQGNNGQFF. Here the CDR3 DNA reads TGCGCCAGCAGCTCGGGACAGGGTAACAATGGGCAGTTCTTC. This rearrangement joins TRBV5-1 to TRBJ2-1; TRBD1 matches at 9 bases. The germline gives CDR1 SGHRS, CDR2 YFSETQ. CDR3 size: 14 residues.

The J gene is TRBJ1-1, the V gene TRBV3-1 (or the pseudogene TRBV3-2), with D possibly TRBD1 on 5 matching bases. Germline V gene sequence: CDR1 LGHDT, CDR2 YNNKEL (reference sequence). Trimming pared 2 bases from V and 0 bases from J, leaving 7 bases between. The length of the CDR3 is 14 residues. The CDR3 coding sequence is TGTGCCAGCAGCCAACAGGGCATGAACACTGAAGCTTTCTTT. Its protein product is CASSQQGMNTEAFF.

This clone was counted only a few times. The chain employs TRBV5-1 and TRBJ1-2; D gene unclear. The CDR3 has 12 residues. Germline-derived CDR1 and CDR2 are SGHRS and YFSETQ. V was shortened by 0 bases and J by 7 bases, with 7 bases between the two germline ends. For the CDR3, the DNA is TGCGCCAGCAGCTTGGACGCGGCTGGCTACACCTTC. It is translated as CASSLDAAGYTF.

As DNA, the CDR3 is TGTGCCAGCAGTGAAGGGGCCGTTGGTTCTGGGGAGCAGTACTTC. This sequence encodes CASSEGAVGSGEQYF. V usage is TRBV6-1 and J usage is TRBJ2-7; D is unresolved. The CDR3 has 15 residues. The V end lost 1 base, the J end lost 7 bases, and 17 bases lay between the germline ends. Germline V gene sequence: CDR1 MNHNS, CDR2 SASEGT.

The chain combines TRBV5-1 with TRBJ2-1; 14 bases are a match to TRBD2. V lost 0 bases and J lost 7; bases outside the gene matches: 9. This CDR3 spans 18 amino acids. CDR1 is SGHRS, CDR2 YFSETQ, per germline. This CDR3 reads CASSLEVRLAGGGNEQFF. CDR3 in DNA: TGCGCCAGCAGCTTGGAAGTCCGACTAGCGGGAGGGGGAAATGAGCAGTTCTTC.

V gene TRBV5-6 combines with J gene TRBJ1-3; tentative D call: TRBD1 (6 bases). Deletions cut 1 base from V and 4 bases from J, with 9 bases between. CDR3 length: 14 amino acids. CDR1 SGHDT and CDR2 YYEEEE come from the germline V gene. CDR3 amino acids: CASSLTGTGNTIYF. The CDR3 coding sequence is TGTGCCAGCAGCTTGACAGGGACCGGAAACACCATATATTTT.

V is TRBV19 and J is TRBJ2-7, with TRBD1 identical over 9 bases. V lost 5 bases and J lost 3; bases outside the gene matches: 8. Germline V CDR1 and CDR2: LNHDA, SQIVND (reference sequence). The CDR3 runs 15 residues. This CDR3 reads CASSRNRDRVYEQYF. For the CDR3, the DNA is TGTGCCAGTAGTCGCAACCGGGACAGGGTCTACGAGCAGTACTTC.

This clone was recorded only once. The chain recombines TRBV10-2 with TRBJ2-3, with 10 positions matching TRBD2. V dropped 2 bases and J dropped 3; count of bases not matched to a gene: 2. Per germline, CDR1 WSHSY and CDR2 SAAADI. The CDR3 length is 15 residues. The CDR3 bases are TGCGCCAGCAGTGAGCCGACTAGCGGGACAGATACGCAGTATTTT. This codes for CASSEPTSGTDTQYF.

This clone was counted once. The chain employs TRBV27 and TRBJ1-3; 9 bases are a match to TRBD1. The CDR3 sequence is 15 residues long. After removal of 5 bases from V and 2 bases from J, the junction contained 4 bases not matched to a gene. From germline, CDR1 is MNHEY and CDR2 SMNVEV (reference sequence). CDR3 amino acids: CASSTRTGAGNTIYF. The CDR3 nucleotides read TGTGCCAGCAGTACCCGGACAGGGGCTGGAAACACCATATATTTT.

The CDR3, as DNA: TGCGCCAGCAGCTTGGCGGGAGGAGGGTACTATGGCTACACCTTC. Its protein product is CASSLAGGGYYGYTF. The rearrangement links TRBV5-1 to TRBJ1-2; D not certain. Germline assignment: CDR1 SGHRS and CDR2 YFSETQ. The CDR3 contains 15 residues. Trimming took off 0 bases at V and 3 bases at J, with 12 bases between the two ends.

This chain links TRBV27 with TRBJ2-7, with TRBD1 as a possible D gene (5 bases). The CDR3 has 13 residues. Germline V gives CDR1 MNHEY, CDR2 SMNVEV (reference sequence). Trimming shortened V by 3 bases and J by 6 bases, and 12 bases separated the two germline ends. The CDR3 is CASSLGLPTEQYF. CDR3 bases: TGTGCCAGCAGTTTGGGGCTTCCCACCGAGCAGTACTTC.